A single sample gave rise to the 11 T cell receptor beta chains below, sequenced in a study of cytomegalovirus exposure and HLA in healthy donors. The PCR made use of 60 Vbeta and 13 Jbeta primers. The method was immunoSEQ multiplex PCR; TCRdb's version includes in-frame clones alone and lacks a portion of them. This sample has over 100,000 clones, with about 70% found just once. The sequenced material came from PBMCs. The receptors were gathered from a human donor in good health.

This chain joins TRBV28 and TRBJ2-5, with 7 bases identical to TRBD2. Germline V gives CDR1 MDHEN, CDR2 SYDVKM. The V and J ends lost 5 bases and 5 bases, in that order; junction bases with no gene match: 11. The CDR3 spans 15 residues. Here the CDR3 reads CASSKNPAGRETQYF. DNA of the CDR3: TGTGCCAGCAGTAAAAACCCAGCCGGGAGGGAGACCCAGTACTTC.

The CDR3 here is CASSFVQRGTNTGELFF. The CDR3 nucleotides read TGTGCCAGCAGCTTTGTCCAGCGGGGGACCAACACCGGGGAGCTGTTTTTT. The V call is TRBV7-9, the J call TRBJ2-2; 8 bases match TRBD2. With V trimmed by 3 bases and J by 2 bases, 8 bases remained unmatched. The CDR3 is 17 amino acids. In germline, CDR1 is SEHNR, CDR2 FQNEAQ (reference sequence). The full variable domain, in which reference TRBV7-9 and TRBJ2-2 provide the parts outside the CDR3, is DTGVSQNPRHKITKRGQNVTFRCDPISEHNRLYWYRQTLGQGPEFLTYFQNEAQLEKSRLLSDRFSAERPKGSFSTLEIQRTEQGDSAMYLCASSFVQRGTNTGELFFGEGSRLTVL.

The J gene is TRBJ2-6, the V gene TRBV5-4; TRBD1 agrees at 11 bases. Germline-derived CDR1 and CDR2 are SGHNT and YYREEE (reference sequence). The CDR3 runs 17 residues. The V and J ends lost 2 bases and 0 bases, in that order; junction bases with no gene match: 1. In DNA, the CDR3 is TGTGCCAGCAGCTTTGGGACAGGGGGCTCTGGGGCCAACGTCCTGACTTTC. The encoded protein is CASSFGTGGSGANVLTF.

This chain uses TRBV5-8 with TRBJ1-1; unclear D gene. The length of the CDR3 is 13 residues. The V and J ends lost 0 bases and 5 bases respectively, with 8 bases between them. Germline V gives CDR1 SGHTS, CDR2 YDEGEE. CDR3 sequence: CASSLVRGTEAFF. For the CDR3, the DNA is TGTGCCAGCAGCTTGGTGCGGGGAACTGAAGCTTTCTTT.

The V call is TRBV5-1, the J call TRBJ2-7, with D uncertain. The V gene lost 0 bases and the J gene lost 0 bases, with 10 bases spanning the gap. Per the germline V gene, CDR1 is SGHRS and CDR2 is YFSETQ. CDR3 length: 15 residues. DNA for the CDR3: TGCGCCAGCAGCTTGGCTGCAGGTGGCTCCTACGAGCAGTACTTC. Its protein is CASSLAAGGSYEQYF. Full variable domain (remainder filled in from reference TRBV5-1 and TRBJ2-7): KAGVTQTPRYLIKTRGQQVTLSCSPISGHRSVSWYQQTPGQGLQFLFEYFSETQRNKGNFPGRFSGRQFSNSRSEMNVSTLELGDSALYLCASSLAAGGSYEQYFGPGTRLTVT.

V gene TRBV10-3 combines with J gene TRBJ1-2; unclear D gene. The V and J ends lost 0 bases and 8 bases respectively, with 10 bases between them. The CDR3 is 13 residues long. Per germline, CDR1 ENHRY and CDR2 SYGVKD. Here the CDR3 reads CAISESQVGGYTF. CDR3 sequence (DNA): TGTGCCATCAGTGAGTCCCAGGTTGGAGGCTACACCTTC.

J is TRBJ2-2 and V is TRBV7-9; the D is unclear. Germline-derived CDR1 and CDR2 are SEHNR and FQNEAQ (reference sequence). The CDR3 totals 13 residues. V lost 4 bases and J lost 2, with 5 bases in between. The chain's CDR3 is CASSSTNTGELFF. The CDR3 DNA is TGTGCCAGCAGCTCGACAAACACCGGGGAGCTGTTTTTT.

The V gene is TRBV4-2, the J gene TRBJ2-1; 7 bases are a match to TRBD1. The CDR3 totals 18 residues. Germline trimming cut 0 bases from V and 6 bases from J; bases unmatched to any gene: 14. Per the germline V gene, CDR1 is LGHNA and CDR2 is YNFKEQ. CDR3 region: CASSQDLRTGRGINEQFF. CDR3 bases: TGTGCCAGCAGCCAAGATCTGAGGACAGGCAGGGGGATCAATGAGCAGTTCTTC.

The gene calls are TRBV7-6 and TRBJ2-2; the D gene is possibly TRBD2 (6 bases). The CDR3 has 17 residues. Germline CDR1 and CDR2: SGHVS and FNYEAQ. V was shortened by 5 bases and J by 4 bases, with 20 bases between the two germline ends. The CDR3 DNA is TGTGCCAGCAGCCTAATGGGTGGGCGCGGGACCACCGGGGAGCTGTTTTTT. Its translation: CASSLMGGRGTTGELFF.

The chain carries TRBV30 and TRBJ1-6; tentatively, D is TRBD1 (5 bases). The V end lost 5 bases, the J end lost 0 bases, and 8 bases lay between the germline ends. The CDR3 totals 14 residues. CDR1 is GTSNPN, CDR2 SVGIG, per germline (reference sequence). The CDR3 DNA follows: TGTGCCTGGTTTGACAGCTCCTATAATTCACCCCTCCACTTT. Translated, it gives CAWFDSSYNSPLHF.

The CDR3 loop reads CASSERVPKETQYF. For the CDR3, the DNA is TGTGCCAGCAGCGAACGCGTCCCGAAAGAGACCCAGTACTTC. V usage is TRBV7-6 and J usage is TRBJ2-5, with unresolved D. Trimming removed 5 bases from V and 3 bases from J, with 13 bases in between. Germline CDR1 is SGHVS and CDR2 is FNYEAQ. The CDR3 extends over 14 amino acids.